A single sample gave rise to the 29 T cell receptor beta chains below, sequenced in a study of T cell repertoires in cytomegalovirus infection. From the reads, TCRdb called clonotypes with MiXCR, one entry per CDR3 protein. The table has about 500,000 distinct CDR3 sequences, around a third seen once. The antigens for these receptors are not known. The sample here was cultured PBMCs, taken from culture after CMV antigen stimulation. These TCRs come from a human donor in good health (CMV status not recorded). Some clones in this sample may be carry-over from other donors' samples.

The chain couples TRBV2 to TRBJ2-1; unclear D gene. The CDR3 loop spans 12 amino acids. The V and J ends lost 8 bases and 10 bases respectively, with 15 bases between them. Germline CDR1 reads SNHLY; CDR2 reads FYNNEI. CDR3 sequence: CASLDRRREQFF. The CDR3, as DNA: TGTGCCAGCTTGGACCGAAGACGGGAGCAGTTCTTC.

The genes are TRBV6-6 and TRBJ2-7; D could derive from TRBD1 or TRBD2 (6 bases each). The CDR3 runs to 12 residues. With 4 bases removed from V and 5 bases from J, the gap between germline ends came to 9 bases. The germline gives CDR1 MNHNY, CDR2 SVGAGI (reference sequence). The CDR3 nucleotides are TGTGCCAGCAGTTTAGGGGGGAACGAGCAGTACGTC. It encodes CASSLGGNEQYV.

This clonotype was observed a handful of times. The CDR3 protein is CASSKTAYNYGYTF. CDR3 nucleotide sequence: TGTGCCAGCAGCAAGACAGCTTATAACTATGGCTACACCTTC. V gene TRBV7-2 combines with J gene TRBJ1-2, with TRBD1 as a possible D gene (5 bases). With 5 bases removed from V and 1 base from J, the gap between germline ends came to 11 bases. This CDR3 is 14 amino acids long. CDR1 SGHTA and CDR2 FQGNSA come from the germline V gene.

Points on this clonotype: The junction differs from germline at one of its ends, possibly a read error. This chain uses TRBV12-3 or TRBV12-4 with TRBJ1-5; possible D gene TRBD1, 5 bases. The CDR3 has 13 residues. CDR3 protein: CASSRDRNQLQHF. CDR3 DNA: TGTGCCAGCAGTCGGGACCGAAATCAGCTCCAGCATTTT.

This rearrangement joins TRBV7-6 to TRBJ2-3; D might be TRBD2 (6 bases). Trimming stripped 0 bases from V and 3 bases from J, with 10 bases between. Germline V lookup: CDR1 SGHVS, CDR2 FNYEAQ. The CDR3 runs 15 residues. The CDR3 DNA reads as TGTGCCAGCAGCTTAGCGGGCGGGACGACAGATACGCAGTATTTT. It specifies CASSLAGGTTDTQYF. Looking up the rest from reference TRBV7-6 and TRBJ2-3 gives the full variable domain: GAGVSQSPRYKVTKRGQDVALRCDPISGHVSLYWYRQALGQGPEFLTYFNYEAQQDKSGLPNDRFSAERPEGSISTLTIQRTEQRDSAMYRCASSLAGGTTDTQYFGPGTRLTVL.

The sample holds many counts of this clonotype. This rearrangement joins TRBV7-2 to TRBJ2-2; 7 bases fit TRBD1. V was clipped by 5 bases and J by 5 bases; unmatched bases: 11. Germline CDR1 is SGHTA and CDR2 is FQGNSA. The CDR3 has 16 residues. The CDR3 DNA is TGTGCCAGCAGCGCAGGGGGACAAATTTTAACCGGGGAGCTGTTTTTT. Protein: CASSAGGQILTGELFF.

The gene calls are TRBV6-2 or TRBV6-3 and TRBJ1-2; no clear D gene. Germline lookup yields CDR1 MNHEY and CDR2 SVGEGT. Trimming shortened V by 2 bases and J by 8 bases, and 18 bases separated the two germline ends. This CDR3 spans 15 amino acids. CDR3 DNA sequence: TGTGCCAGCAGTTACCACGGAGGAGCCTTTGAGGGCTACACCTTC. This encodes CASSYHGGAFEGYTF.

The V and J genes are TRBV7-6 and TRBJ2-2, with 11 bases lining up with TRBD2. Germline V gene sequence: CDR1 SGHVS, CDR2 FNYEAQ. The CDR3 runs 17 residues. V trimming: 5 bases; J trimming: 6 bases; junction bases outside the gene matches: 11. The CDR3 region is CASSSRLASGRSGELFF. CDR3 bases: TGTGCCAGCAGCAGTCGGCTAGCTAGCGGGAGGTCCGGGGAGCTGTTTTTT.

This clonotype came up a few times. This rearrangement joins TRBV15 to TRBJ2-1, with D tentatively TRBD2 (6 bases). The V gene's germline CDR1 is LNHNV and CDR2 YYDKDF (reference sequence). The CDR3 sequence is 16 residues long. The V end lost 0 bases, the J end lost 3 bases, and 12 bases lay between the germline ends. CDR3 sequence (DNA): TGTGCCACCAGCAGAGATGGCGGGAAATTCTACAATGAGCAGTTCTTC. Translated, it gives CATSRDGGKFYNEQFF.

CDR3 sequence reads: CASSRSGSDEQFF. For the CDR3, the DNA is TGTGCCAGCAGCCGGAGCGGGAGCGATGAGCAGTTCTTC. The chain employs TRBV7-8 and TRBJ2-1; 8 nucleotides match TRBD2. Per the germline V gene, CDR1 is SGHVS and CDR2 is FQNEAQ. V lost 5 bases to trimming and J lost 8 bases; unmatched junction nucleotides: 5. The CDR3 length is 13 residues.

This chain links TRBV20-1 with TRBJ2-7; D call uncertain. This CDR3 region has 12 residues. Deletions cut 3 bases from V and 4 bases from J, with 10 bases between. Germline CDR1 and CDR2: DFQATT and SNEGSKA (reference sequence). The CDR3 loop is CSARGQVYEQYF. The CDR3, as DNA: TGCAGTGCTAGGGGTCAGGTTTACGAGCAGTACTTC.

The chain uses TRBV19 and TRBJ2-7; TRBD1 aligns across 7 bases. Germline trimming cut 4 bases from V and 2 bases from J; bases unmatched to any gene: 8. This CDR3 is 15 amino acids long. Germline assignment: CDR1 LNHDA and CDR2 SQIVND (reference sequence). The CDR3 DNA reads TGTGCCAGTAGTACCCCCGGGACAGCGACCTACGAGCAGTACTTC. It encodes CASSTPGTATYEQYF. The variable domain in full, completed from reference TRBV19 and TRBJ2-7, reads DGGITQSPKYLFRKEGQNVTLSCEQNLNHDAMYWYRQDPGQGLRLIYYSQIVNDFQKGDIAEGYSVSREKKESFPLTVTSAQKNPTAFYLCASSTPGTATYEQYFGPGTRLTVT.

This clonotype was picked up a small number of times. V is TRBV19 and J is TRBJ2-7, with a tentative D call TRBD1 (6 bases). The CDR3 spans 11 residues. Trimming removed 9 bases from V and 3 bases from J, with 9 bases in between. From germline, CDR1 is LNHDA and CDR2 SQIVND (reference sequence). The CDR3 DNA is TGTGCCAGCCGCAGGGGCTACGAGCAGTACGTC. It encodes CASRRGYEQYV.

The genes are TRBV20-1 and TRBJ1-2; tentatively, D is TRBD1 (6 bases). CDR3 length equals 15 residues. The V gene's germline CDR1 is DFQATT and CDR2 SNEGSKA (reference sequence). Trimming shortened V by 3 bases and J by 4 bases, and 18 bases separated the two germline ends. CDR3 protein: CSARRPGHGPYGYTF. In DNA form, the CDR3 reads TGCAGTGCTAGGCGTCCGGGACATGGCCCCTATGGCTACACCTTC.

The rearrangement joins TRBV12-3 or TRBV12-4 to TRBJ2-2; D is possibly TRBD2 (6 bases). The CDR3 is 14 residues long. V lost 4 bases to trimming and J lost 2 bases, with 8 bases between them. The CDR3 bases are TGTGCCAGCAGTTCGGGAGTTAACACCGGGGAGCTGTTTTTT. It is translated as CASSSGVNTGELFF.

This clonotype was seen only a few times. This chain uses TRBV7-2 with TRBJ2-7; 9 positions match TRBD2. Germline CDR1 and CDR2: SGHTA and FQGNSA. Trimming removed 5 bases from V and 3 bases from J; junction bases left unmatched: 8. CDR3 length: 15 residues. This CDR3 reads CASSPTGAGGYEQYF. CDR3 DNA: TGTGCCAGCAGCCCCACGGGAGCGGGAGGCTACGAGCAGTACTTC.

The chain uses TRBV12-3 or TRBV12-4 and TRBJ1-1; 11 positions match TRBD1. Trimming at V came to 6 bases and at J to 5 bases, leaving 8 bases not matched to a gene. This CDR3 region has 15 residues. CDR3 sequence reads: CASSQTDRGRTEAFF. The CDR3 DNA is TGTGCCAGCAGCCAGACGGACAGGGGGCGGACTGAAGCTTTCTTT.

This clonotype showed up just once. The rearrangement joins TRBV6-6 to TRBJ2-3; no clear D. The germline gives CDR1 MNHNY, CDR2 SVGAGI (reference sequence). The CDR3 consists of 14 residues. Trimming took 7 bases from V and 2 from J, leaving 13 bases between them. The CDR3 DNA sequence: TGTGCCAGCACCCTAACTAAGAACACAGATACGCAGTATTTT. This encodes CASTLTKNTDTQYF.

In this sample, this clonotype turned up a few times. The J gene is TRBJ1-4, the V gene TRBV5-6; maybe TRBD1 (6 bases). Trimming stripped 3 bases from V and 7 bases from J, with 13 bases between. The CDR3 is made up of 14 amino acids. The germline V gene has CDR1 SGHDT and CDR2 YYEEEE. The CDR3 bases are TGTGCCAGCAGCTCGGGGGCCCTTGGTGAAAAACTGTTTTTT. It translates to CASSSGALGEKLFF.

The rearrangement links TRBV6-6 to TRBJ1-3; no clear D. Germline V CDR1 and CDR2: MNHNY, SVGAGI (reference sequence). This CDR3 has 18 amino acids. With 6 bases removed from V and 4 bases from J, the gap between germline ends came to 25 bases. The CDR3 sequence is CASSPMTQVHSPGNTIYF. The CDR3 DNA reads TGTGCCAGCAGCCCTATGACCCAGGTTCACTCTCCGGGAAACACCATATATTTT.

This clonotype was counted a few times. The CDR3 reads CASSEIQGPNTEAFF. CDR3 bases: TGTGCCAGCAGTGAAATCCAAGGGCCGAACACTGAAGCTTTCTTT. The chain is built from TRBV2 and TRBJ1-1, with D unresolved. The CDR3 has 15 residues. Trimming stripped 2 bases from V and 1 base from J, with 11 bases between. From germline, CDR1 is SNHLY and CDR2 FYNNEI.

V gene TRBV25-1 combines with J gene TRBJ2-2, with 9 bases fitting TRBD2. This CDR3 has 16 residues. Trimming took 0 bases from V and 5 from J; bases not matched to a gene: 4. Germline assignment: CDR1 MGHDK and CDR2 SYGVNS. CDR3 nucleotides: TGTGCCAGCAGTGAATATTTGCGGGAGGGAACCGGGGAGCTGTTTTTT. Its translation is CASSEYLREGTGELFF. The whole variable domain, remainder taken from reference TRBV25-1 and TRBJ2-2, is EADIYQTPRYLVIGTGKKITLECSQTMGHDKMYWYQQDPGMELHLIHYSYGVNSTEKGDLSSESTVSRIRTEHFPLTLESARPSHTSQYLCASSEYLREGTGELFFGEGSRLTVL.

The CDR3 nucleotides are TGTGCCAGCAGTTCGACCGGGACAGAAATACCGACTGCATATTTT. Residues: CASSSTGTEIPTAYF. This chain connects TRBV12-3 or TRBV12-4 to TRBJ1-3; 7 nucleotides line up with TRBD1. With V trimmed by 4 bases and J by 15 bases, 18 bases remained unmatched. This CDR3 is built from 15 residues.

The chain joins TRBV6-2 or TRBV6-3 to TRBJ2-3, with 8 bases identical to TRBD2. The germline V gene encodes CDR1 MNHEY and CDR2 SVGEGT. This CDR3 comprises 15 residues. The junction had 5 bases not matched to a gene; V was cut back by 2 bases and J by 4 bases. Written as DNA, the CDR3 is TGTGCCAGCAGTTACGAAGCGGGAGCATCAGATACGCAGTATTTT. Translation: CASSYEAGASDTQYF.

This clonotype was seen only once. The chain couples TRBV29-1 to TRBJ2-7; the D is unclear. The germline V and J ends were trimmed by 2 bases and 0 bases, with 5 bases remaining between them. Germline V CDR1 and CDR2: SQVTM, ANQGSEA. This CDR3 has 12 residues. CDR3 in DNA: TGCAGCGTTGAAATCAGCTCCTACGAGCAGTACTTC. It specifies CSVEISSYEQYF.

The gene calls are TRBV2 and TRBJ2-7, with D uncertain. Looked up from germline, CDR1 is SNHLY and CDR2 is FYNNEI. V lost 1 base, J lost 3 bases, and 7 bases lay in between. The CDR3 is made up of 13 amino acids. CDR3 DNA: TGTGCCAGCAGTGAAGACGGCGGCTACGAGCAGTACTTC. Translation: CASSEDGGYEQYF.

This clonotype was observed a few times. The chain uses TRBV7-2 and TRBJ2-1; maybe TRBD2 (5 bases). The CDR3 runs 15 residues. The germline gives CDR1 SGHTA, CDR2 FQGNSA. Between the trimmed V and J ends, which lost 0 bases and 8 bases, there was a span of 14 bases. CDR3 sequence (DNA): TGTGCCAGCAGCTTAGCTGCGGGCGTCCGGGATGAGCAGTTCTTC. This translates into CASSLAAGVRDEQFF.

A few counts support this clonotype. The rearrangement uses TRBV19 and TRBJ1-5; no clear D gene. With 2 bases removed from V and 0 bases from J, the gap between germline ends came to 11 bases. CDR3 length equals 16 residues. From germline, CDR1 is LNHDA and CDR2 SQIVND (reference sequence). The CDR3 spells CASSIIYPNSNQPQHF. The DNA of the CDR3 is TGTGCCAGTAGTATAATATACCCAAATAGCAATCAGCCCCAGCATTTT.

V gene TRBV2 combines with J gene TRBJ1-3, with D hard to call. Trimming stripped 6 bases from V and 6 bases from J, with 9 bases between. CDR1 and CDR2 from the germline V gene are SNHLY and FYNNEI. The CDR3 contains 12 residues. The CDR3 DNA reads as TGTGCCAGCAGCCCTATCGAAAACACCATATATTTT. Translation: CASSPIENTIYF.